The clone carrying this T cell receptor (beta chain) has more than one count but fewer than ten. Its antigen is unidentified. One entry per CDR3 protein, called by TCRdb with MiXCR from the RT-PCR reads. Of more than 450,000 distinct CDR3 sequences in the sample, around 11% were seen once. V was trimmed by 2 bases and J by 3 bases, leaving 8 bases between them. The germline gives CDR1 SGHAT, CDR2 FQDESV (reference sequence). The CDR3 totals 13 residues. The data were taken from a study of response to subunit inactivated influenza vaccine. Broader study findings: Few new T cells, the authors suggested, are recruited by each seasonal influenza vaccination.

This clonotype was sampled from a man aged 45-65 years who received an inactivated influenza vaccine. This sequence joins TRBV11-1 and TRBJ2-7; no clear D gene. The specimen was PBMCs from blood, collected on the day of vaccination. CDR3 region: CASSLNRIYEQYF. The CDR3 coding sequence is TGTGCCAGCAGCTTAAACAGAATCTACGAGCAGTACTTC. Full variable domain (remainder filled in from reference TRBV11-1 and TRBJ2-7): EAEVAQSPRYKITEKSQAVAFWCDPISGHATLYWYRQILGQGPELLVQFQDESVVDDSQLPKDRFSAERLKGVDSTLKIQPAELGDSAMYLCASSLNRIYEQYFGPGTRLTVT.